The 5 T cell receptor beta chains below were found in one sample sequenced in a study of beta chain features in type 1 diabetes. Sequenced material consisted of expressed TCRB transcripts (all of the isolated RNA was reverse transcribed). Method: immunoSEQ multiplex PCR; TCRdb's copy keeps in-frame clones and lacks some. The table shows 110,000 to 150,000 clones, with about 7% occurring only once. Sequencing was done on a sample of central memory CD4+ T cells from blood. The origin of the receptors is a woman aged 25 to 39 in good health.

Only a few counts were recorded for this clone. This rearrangement joins TRBV5-4 to TRBJ2-7; 11 nucleotides line up with TRBD2. The CDR3 is made up of 16 amino acids. Germline assignment: CDR1 SGHNT and CDR2 YYREEE (reference sequence). V gave up 4 bases and J gave up 0 bases; unmatched junction bases: 6. The CDR3 nucleotides are TGTGCCAGCAGCCCGGCTAGCGGGAGGCTCTCCTACGAGCAGTACTTC. As protein: CASSPASGRLSYEQYF.

The chain couples TRBV14 to TRBJ2-7, with 12 bases identical to TRBD1. The trim removed 2 bases at V and 6 bases at J, leaving 8 bases unmatched. The CDR3 totals 16 residues. Germline V lookup: CDR1 SGHDN, CDR2 FVKESK. For the CDR3, the DNA is TGTGCCAGCAGCCAAATTTTGGGGACAGGGGGCCGCGAGCAGTACTTC. Protein sequence: CASSQILGTGGREQYF. The complete variable domain, with remaining parts taken from reference TRBV14 and TRBJ2-7, reads EAGVTQFPSHSVIEKGQTVTLRCDPISGHDNLYWYRRVMGKEIKFLLHFVKESKQDESGMPNNRFLAERTGGTYSTLKVQPAELEDSGVYFCASSQILGTGGREQYFGPGTRLTVT.

V usage is TRBV7-9 and J usage is TRBJ1-2; D perhaps matches TRBD1 (5 bases). Germline CDR1 is SEHNR and CDR2 is FQNEAQ (reference sequence). The CDR3 is 14 amino acids. V lost 2 bases and J lost 6, with 13 bases in between. CDR3: CASSLSWGENGYTF. The CDR3 nucleotides read TGTGCCAGCAGCTTAAGTTGGGGGGAGAATGGCTACACCTTC.

Only a few counts were recorded for this clone. The V and J genes are TRBV10-3 and TRBJ2-1; 14 positions agree with TRBD2. The CDR3 is 15 residues long. Germline V gene data show CDR1 as ENHRY and CDR2 as SYGVKD. Trimming cost V 3 bases and J 6 bases; bases outside gene matches: 1. The CDR3 DNA sequence: TGTGCCATCAGTGACGGGACTAGCGGGAGCAATGAGCAGTTCTTC. This translates into CAISDGTSGSNEQFF.

The V call is TRBV19, the J call TRBJ2-1; 9 nucleotides line up with TRBD1. The germline CDR1 and CDR2 sequences are LNHDA and SQIVND (reference sequence). This CDR3 is built from 14 residues. The junction had 6 bases not matched to a gene; V was cut back by 9 bases and J by 3 bases. CDR3 in amino acids: CASRGQGHYNEQFF. The CDR3 nucleotides read TGTGCCAGCCGAGGACAGGGGCACTACAATGAGCAGTTCTTC.